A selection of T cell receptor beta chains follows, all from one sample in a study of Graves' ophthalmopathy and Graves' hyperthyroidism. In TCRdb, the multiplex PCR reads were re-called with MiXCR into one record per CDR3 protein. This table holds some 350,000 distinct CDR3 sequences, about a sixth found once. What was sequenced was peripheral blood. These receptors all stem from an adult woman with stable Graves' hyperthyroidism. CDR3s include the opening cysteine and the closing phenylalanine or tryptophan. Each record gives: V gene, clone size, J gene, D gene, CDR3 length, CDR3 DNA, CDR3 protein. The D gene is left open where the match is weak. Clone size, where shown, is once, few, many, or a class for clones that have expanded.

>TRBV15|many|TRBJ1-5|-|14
TGTGCCACCAGCAGAGCGCAGCCCAATCAGCCCCAGCATTTT
CATSRAQPNQPQHF
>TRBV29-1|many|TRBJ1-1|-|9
TGCAGGGTAGACACTGAAGCTTTCTTT
CRVDTEAFF
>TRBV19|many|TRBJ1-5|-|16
TGTGCCAGTAGTATAGTTGACGGCTTAAAGGGACAGCCCCAGCATTTT
CASSIVDGLKGQPQHF
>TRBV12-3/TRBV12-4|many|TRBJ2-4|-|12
TGTGCCAGCAGTTCCCTCACAAACATTCAGTACTTC
CASSSLTNIQYF
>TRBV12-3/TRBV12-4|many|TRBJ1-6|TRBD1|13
TGTGCCAGCAGCGGGACAGGGCCCTCACCCCTCCACTTT
CASSGTGPSPLHF
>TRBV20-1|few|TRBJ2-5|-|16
TGCAGTGCTGGAAAAAAATCGAGCACTAGTAAAGAGACCCAGTACTTC
CSAGKKSSTSKETQYF
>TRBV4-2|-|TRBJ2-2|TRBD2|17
TGTGCCAGCAGCCATCAACTAGCGGGAGGGAACACCGGGGAGCTGTTTTTT
CASSHQLAGGNTGELFF
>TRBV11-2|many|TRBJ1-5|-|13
TGTGCCAGCAGCTTATACGGTAGTCAGCCCCAGCATTTT
CASSLYGSQPQHF
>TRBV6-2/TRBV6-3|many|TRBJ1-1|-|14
TGTGCCAGCAGCATGGCGGGGGGGAACACTGAAGCTTTCTTT
CASSMAGGNTEAFF
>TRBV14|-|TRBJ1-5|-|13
TGTGCCAGCAGCCAAGATCACGGTCAGCCCCAGCATTTT
CASSQDHGQPQHF
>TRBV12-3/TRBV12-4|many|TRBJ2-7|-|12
TGTGCCAGCAGCCGGGACAAGTACGAGCAGTACTTC
CASSRDKYEQYF
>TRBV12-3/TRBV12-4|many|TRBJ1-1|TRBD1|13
TGTGCCAGCAGTCTGGGACAGGCAACCGAAGCTTTCTTT
CASSLGQATEAFF
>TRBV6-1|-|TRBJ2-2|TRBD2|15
TGTGCCAGCAGTGAAGGAGCGGGGGTCACCGGGGAGCTGTTTTTT
CASSEGAGVTGELFF
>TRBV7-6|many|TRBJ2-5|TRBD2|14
TGTGCCAGCAAGGGCGGGAGGGCCGTAGAGACCCAGTACTTC
CASKGGRAVETQYF
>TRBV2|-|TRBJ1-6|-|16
TGTGCCAGCAGTGGACAGCGGAGGATCTATAATTCACCCCTCCACTTT
CASSGQRRIYNSPLHF
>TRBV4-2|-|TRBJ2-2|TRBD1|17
TGTGCCAGCAGCCACCCGACAGGGGAGTGGAGGGAAGGGGAGCTGTTTTTT
CASSHPTGEWREGELFF
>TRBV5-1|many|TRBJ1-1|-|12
TGTGCCAGCAGTTTACAGGGCACTGAAGCTTTCTTT
CASSLQGTEAFF
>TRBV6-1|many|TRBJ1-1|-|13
TGTGCCAGCAGGAAAACTATGGGGGCTGAAGCTTTCTTT
CASRKTMGAEAFF
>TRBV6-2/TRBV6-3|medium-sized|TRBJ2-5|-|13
TGTGCCAGCAGTGCTAACATCCAAGAGACCCAGTACTTC
CASSANIQETQYF
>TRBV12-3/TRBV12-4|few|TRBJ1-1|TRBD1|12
TGTGCCAGCAGATCGGACAGGGGTGAAGCTTTCTTT
CASRSDRGEAFF
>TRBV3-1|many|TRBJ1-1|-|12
TGTGCCAGCAGCTTCTCCGACGGAGGAGCTTTCTTT
CASSFSDGGAFF
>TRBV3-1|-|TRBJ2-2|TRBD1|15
TGTGCCAGCAGCCGGTTGACAGGGGCGGACGGGGAGCTGTTTTTT
CASSRLTGADGELFF
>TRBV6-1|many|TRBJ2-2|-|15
TGTGCCAGCAGTACCTCCCCAGGGAACACCGGGGAGCTGTTTTTT
CASSTSPGNTGELFF
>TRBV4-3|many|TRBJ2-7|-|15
TGCGCCAGCAGCCAAGGGGGCGGGACCCTAGAGGAGCAGTACTTC
CASSQGGGTLEEQYF
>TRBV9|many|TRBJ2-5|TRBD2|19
TGTGCCAGCAGCCCCCACGTCTTTGTAACTAGCGGGAGGTCTGAGACCCAGTACTTC
CASSPHVFVTSGRSETQYF
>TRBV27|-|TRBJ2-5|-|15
TGTGCCAGCAGCCGACCCGACACGATCCAAGAGACCCAGTACTTC
CASSRPDTIQETQYF
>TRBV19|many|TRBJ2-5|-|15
TGTGCCAGTAGTCGCGAGCGTACAGCCCAAGAGACCCAGTACTTC
CASSRERTAQETQYF
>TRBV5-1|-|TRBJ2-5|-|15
TGCGCCAGCAGCTTGGATACGGGAGTAAAAGAGACCCAGTACTTC
CASSLDTGVKETQYF
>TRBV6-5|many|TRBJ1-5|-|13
TGTGCCAGCAGTTACTCGATTCAACAGCCCCAGCATTTT
CASSYSIQQPQHF
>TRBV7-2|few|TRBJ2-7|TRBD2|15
TGTGCCAGCAGCTTAGGTGGCGGGAGGGACTACGAGCAGTACTTC
CASSLGGGRDYEQYF
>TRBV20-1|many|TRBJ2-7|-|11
TGCAGTGTGGTGGGAACCTACGAGCAGTACTTC
CSVVGTYEQYF
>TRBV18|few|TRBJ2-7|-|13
TGTGCCAGCTCACCAACGGGACAATACGAGCAGTACTTC
CASSPTGQYEQYF
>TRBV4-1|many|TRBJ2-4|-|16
TGCGCCAGCAGCCAAGAGACCCGGGAGAGAGGAAACATTCAGTACTTC
CASSQETRERGNIQYF
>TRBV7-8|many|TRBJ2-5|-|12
TGTGCCAGCAGCTTCCTAGTGCGGACCCAGTACTTC
CASSFLVRTQYF
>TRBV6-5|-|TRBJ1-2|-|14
TGTGCCAGCAGTTATGGTCTGGGGCCCGGTGGCTACACCTTC
CASSYGLGPGGYTF
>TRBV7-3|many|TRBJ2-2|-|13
TGTGCCAGCACCCCCATGGTCCCCGGGGAGCTGTTTTTT
CASTPMVPGELFF
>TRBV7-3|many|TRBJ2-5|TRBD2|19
TGTGCCAGCAGCTTGGAGGGGATTCGGACTAGCGGGAGGCCGGAGACCCAGTACTTC
CASSLEGIRTSGRPETQYF
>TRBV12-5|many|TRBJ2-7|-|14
TGTGCTAGTGGTCTCAGGGAGGGGGCCTACGAGCAGTACTTC
CASGLREGAYEQYF
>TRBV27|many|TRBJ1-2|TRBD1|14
TGTGCCAGCAGTTCCTCGACAGGGAGCTATGGCTACACCTTC
CASSSSTGSYGYTF
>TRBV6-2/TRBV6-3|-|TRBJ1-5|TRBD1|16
TGTGCCAGCAGTTATCTCAGGGGGGGAAGCAATCAGCCCCAGCATTTT
CASSYLRGGSNQPQHF
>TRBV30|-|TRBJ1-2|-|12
TGTGCCTGGAGTGCAGGGTTCGATGGCTACACCTTC
CAWSAGFDGYTF
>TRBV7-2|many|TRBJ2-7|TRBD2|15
TGTGCCAGCAGCTTAGGCCGGACTAGTTCCCACGAGCAGTACTTC
CASSLGRTSSHEQYF
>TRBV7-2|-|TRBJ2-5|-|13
TGTGCCAGCAGCAATTCCGGGACAGAGACCCAGTACTTC
CASSNSGTETQYF
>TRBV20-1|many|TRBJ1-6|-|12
TGCAGTGCTAGAGCCGGTAATTCACCCCTCCACTTT
CSARAGNSPLHF
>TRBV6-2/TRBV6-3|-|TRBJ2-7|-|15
TGTGCCAGCAGTTACCCCGGGATAGGGTATTACGAGCAGTACTTC
CASSYPGIGYYEQYF
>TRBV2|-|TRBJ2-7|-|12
TGTGCCAGCAGGGACGGCACCTACGAGCAGTACTTC
CASRDGTYEQYF
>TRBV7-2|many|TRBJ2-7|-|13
TGTGCCAGCAGCTTAGGAGTAGGGAGGGAGCAGTACTTC
CASSLGVGREQYF
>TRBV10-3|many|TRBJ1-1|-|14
TGTGCCATCAGTGAGTCGTCAGGGAACACTGAAGCTTTCTTT
CAISESSGNTEAFF
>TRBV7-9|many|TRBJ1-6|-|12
TGTGCCAGCAGCAACAGTAATTCACCCCTCCACTTT
CASSNSNSPLHF
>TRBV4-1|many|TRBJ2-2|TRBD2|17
TGCGCCAGCAGCCCAGGACTAGCGGGAGGCTACACCGGGGAGCTGTTTTTT
CASSPGLAGGYTGELFF
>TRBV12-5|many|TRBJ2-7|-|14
TGTGCTAGTGGCCCCCATTGGGCCTCCTACGAGCAGTACTTC
CASGPHWASYEQYF
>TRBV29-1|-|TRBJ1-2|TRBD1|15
TGCAGCGTTGAAGGCGACAGGGGGCGGAACTATGGCTACACCTTC
CSVEGDRGRNYGYTF
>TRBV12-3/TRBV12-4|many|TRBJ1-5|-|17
TGTGCCAGCAGTGAGTCCTCCGGGACGTATAGCAATCAGCCCCAGCATTTT
CASSESSGTYSNQPQHF
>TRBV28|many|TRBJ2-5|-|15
TGTGCCAGCAGTATCCTGACAGGCTTTAGAGAGACCCAGTACTTC
CASSILTGFRETQYF
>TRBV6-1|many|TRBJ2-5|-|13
TGTGCCAGCAGTGGGGGGACTCAAGAGACCCAGTACTTC
CASSGGTQETQYF
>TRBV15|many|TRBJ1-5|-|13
TGTGCCACCAGCACTTCAAGGAATCAGCCCCAGCATTTT
CATSTSRNQPQHF
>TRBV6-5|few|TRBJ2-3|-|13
TGTGCCAGCAGTTACTCCTACGGGAATACGCAGTATTTT
CASSYSYGNTQYF
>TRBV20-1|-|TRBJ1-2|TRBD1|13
TGCAGTGCTAGCGGGACAGAAGAATATGGCTACACCTTC
CSASGTEEYGYTF
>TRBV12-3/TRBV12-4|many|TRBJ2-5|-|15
TGTGCCAGCAGTTTAGCGGGGCATGAGGGGGAGACCCAGTACTTC
CASSLAGHEGETQYF